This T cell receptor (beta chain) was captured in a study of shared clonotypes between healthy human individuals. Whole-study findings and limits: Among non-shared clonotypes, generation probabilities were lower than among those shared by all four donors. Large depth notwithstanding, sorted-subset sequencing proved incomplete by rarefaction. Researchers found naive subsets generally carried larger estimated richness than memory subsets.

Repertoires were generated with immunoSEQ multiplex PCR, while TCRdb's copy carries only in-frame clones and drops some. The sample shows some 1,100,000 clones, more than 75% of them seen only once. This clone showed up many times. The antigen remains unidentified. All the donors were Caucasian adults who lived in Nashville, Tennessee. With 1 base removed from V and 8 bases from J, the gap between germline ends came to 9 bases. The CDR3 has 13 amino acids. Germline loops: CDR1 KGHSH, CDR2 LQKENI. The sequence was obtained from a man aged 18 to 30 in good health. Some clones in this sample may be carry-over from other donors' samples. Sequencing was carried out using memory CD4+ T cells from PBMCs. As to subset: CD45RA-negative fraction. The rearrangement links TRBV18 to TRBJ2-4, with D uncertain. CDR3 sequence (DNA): TGTGCCAGCTCACCACTCGGGTCGTACATTCAGTACTTC. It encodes CASSPLGSYIQYF.